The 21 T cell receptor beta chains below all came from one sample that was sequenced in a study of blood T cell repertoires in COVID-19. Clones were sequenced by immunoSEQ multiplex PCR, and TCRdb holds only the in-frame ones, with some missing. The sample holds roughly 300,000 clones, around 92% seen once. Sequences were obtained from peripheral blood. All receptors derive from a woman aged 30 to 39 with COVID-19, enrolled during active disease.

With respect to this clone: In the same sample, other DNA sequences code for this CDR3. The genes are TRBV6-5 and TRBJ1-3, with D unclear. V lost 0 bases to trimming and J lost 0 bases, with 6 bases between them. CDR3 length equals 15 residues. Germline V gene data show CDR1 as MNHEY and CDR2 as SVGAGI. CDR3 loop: CASSYSRVSGNTIYF. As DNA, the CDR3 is TGTGCCAGCAGTTACTCGCGAGTCTCTGGAAACACCATATATTTT.

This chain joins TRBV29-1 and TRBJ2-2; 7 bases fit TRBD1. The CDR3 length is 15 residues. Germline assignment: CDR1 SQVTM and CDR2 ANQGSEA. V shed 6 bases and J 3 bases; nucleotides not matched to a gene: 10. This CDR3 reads CSVRGQGLDTGELFF. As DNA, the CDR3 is TGCAGCGTGAGGGGGCAGGGGCTCGACACCGGGGAGCTGTTTTTT.

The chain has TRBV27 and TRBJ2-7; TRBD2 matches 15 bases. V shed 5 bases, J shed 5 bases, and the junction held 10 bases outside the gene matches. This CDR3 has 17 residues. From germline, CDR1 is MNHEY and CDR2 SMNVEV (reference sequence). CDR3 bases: TGTGCCAGCAGTCCGGGACTAGCGGGGGGAGCGAGGAACGAGCAGTACTTC. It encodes CASSPGLAGGARNEQYF.

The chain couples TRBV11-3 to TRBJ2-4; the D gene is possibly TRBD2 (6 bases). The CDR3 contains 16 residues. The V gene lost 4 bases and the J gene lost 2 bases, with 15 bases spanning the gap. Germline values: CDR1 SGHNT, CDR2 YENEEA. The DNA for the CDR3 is TGTGCCAGCAGCTCCCCGGGCGGGGACCCCAAAAACATTCAGTACTTC. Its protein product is CASSSPGGDPKNIQYF.

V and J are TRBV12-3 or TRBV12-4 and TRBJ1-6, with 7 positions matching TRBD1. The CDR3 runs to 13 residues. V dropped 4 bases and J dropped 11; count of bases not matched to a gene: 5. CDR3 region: CASSSQGRPPLHF. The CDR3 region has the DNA TGTGCCAGCAGTTCACAGGGGCGACCACCCCTCCACTTT.

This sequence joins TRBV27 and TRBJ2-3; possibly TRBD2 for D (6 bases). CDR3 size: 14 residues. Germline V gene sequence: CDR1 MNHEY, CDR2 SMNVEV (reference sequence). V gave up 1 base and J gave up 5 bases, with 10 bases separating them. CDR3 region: CASSLYPGVDTQYF. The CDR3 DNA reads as TGTGCCAGCAGTTTATACCCGGGGGTAGATACGCAGTATTTT.

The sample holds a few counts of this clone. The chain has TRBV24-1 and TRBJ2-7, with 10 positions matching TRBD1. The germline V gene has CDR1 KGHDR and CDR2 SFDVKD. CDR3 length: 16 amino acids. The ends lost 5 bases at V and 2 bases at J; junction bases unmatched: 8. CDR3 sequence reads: CATSAPGQGLTYEQYF. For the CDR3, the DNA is TGTGCCACCAGTGCCCCGGGACAGGGGCTTACCTACGAGCAGTACTTC.

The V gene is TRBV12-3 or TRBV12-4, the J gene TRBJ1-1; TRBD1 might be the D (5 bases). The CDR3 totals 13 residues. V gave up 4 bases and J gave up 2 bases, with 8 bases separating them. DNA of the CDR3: TGTGCCAGCAGTTCAGGGCATAACACTGAAGCTTTCTTT. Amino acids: CASSSGHNTEAFF.

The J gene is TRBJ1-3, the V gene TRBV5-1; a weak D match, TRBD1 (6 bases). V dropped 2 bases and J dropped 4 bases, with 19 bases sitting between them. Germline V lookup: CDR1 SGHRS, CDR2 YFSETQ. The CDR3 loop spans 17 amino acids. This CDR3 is CASSFSPGEGGGNTIYF. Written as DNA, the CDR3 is TGCGCCAGCAGCTTTTCACCAGGGGAAGGTGGAGGAAACACCATATATTTT.

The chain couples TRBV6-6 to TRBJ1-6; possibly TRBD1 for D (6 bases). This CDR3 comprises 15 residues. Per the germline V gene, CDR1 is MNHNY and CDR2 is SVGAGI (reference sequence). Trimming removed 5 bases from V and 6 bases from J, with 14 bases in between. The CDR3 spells CASSRDTPSNSPLHF. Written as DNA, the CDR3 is TGTGCCAGCAGTCGGGACACCCCCTCTAATTCACCCCTCCACTTT.

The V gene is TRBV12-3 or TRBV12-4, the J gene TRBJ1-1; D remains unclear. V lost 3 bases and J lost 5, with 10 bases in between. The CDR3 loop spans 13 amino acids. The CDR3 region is CASSFIGGTEAFF. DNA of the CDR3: TGTGCCAGCAGTTTTATTGGCGGAACTGAAGCTTTCTTT.

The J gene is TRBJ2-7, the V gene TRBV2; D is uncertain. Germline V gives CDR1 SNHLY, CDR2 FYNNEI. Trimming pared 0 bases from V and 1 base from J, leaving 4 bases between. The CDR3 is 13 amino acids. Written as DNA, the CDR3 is TGTGCCAGCAGTGAAGCGCGGTCCTACGAGCAGTACGTC. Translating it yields CASSEARSYEQYV.

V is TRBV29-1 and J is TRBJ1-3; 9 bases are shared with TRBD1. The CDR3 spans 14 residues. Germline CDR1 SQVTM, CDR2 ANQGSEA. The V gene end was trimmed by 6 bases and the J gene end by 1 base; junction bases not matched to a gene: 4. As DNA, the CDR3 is TGCAGCGTGGGACAGGGTTCTTCTGGAAACACCATATATTTT. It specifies CSVGQGSSGNTIYF.

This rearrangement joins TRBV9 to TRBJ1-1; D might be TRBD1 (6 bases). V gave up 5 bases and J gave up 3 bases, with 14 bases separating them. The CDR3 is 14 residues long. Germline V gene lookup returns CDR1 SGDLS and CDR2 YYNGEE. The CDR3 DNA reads TGTGCCAGCAGGGAATTGGACAGATACACTGAAGCTTTCTTT. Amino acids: CASRELDRYTEAFF.

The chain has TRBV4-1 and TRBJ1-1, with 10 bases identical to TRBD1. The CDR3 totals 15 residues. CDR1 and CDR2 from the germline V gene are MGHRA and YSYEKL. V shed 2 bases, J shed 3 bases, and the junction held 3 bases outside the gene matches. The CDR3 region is CASSQPGTGDTEAFF. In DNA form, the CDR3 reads TGCGCCAGCAGCCAACCAGGGACAGGGGACACTGAAGCTTTCTTT.

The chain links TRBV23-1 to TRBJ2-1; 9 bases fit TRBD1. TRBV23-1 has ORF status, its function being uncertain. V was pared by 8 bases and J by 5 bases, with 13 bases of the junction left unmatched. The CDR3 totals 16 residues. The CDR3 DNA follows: TGCGCCAGCCGCCTGAAGGGGGACAGGGTCCACAATGAGCAGTTCTTC. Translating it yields CASRLKGDRVHNEQFF.

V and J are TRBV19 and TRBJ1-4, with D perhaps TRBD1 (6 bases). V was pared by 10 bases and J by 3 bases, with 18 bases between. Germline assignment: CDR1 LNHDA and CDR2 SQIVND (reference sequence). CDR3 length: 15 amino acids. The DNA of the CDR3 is TGTGCCACCGAGAAGGGAGGGACACCTAATGAAAAACTGTTTTTT. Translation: CATEKGGTPNEKLFF.

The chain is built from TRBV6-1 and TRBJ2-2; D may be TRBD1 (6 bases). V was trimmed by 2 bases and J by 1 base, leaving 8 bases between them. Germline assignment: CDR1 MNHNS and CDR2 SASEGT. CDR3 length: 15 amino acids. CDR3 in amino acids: CASSETGLNTGELFF. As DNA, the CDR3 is TGTGCCAGCAGTGAAACAGGGTTGAACACCGGGGAGCTGTTTTTT.

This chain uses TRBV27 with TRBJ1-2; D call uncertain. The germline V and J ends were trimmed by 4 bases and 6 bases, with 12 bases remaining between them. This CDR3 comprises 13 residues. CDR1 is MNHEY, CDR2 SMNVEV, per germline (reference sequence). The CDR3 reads CASSWTGRDGYTF. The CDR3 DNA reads TGTGCCAGCAGTTGGACCGGGAGGGATGGCTACACCTTC.

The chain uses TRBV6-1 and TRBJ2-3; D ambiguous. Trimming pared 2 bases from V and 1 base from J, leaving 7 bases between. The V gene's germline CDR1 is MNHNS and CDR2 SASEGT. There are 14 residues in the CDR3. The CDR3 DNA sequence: TGTGCCAGCAGTGAAATCTCCCGCACAGATACGCAGTATTTT. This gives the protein CASSEISRTDTQYF.

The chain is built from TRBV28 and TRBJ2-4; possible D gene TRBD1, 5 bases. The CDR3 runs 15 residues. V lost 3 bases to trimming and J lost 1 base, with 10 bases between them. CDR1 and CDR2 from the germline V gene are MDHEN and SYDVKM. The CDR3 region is CASSFSPGAKNIQYF. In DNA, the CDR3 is TGTGCCAGCAGTTTTTCCCCAGGGGCCAAAAACATTCAGTACTTC.